These 17 T cell receptor beta chains share one sample of origin, sequenced in a study of radiation and T cells in renal cell carcinoma. Clones were sequenced by immunoSEQ multiplex PCR, and TCRdb holds only the in-frame ones, with some missing. This table has about 24,000 clones, around half appearing once. Documented treatment: treatment-naive control, cytoreductive nephrectomy. This specimen consisted of tumor tissue, obtained from a patient whose treatment was nephrectomy without radiotherapy. Receptors were obtained from a human donor with renal cell carcinoma.

The chain has TRBV5-1 and TRBJ1-3; possible D gene TRBD1, 5 bases. This CDR3 has 15 amino acids. Germline CDR1 and CDR2: SGHRS and YFSETQ. V lost 4 bases and J lost 4, with 15 bases in between. CDR3 residues: CASSPPSAGGNTIYF. The DNA of the CDR3 is TGCGCCAGCAGCCCGCCCTCGGCAGGGGGAAACACCATATATTTT.

V is TRBV9 and J is TRBJ1-1; 7 bases line up with TRBD1. V lost 0 bases and J lost 4; bases outside the gene matches: 6. The germline gives CDR1 SGDLS, CDR2 YYNGEE. The CDR3 is 15 residues long. The CDR3 bases are TGTGCCAGCAGCGTAGCTACCGGGACAGTCACTGAAGCTTTCTTT. Amino acids: CASSVATGTVTEAFF. The full variable domain, with the rest looked up from reference TRBV9 and TRBJ1-1, is DSGVTQTPKHLITATGQRVTLRCSPRSGDLSVYWYQQSLDQGLQFLIQYYNGEERAKGNILERFSAQQFPDLHSELNLSSLELGDSALYFCASSVATGTVTEAFFGQGTRLTVV.

V is TRBV6-5 and J is TRBJ2-6, with a weak D call TRBD1 (5 bases). CDR1 is MNHEY and CDR2 is SVGAGI in the germline V gene. V was clipped by 4 bases and J by 0 bases, with 7 bases between them. This CDR3 is 15 amino acids long. Written as DNA, the CDR3 is TGTGCCAGCAGTTTCCAGGGCTCTGGGGCCAACGTCCTGACTTTC. This codes for CASSFQGSGANVLTF.

This clone was recorded at least ten times. The chain has TRBV27 and TRBJ1-5; D ambiguous. This CDR3 has 13 amino acids. The V gene lost 7 bases and the J gene lost 2 bases, with 9 bases spanning the gap. Germline V gene data show CDR1 as MNHEY and CDR2 as SMNVEV (reference sequence). This CDR3 is CASKARGNQPQHF. The CDR3 bases are TGTGCCAGCAAGGCGAGGGGCAATCAGCCCCAGCATTTT.

This chain joins TRBV29-1 and TRBJ1-2, with D possibly matching TRBD1 (6 bases). CDR1 is SQVTM and CDR2 is ANQGSEA in the germline V gene. This CDR3 comprises 14 residues. Trimming cost V 6 bases and J 8 bases, with 22 bases left between them. The chain's CDR3 is CSVLDRAGIGGYTF. CDR3 nucleotides: TGCAGCGTCCTGGACAGAGCGGGCATCGGCGGCTACACCTTC.

V gene TRBV11-2 combines with J gene TRBJ1-5; possible D gene TRBD1, 6 bases. This CDR3 is 15 amino acids long. The germline V gene has CDR1 SGHAT and CDR2 FQNNGV. The V gene lost 5 bases and the J gene lost 6 bases, with 17 bases spanning the gap. The CDR3 DNA sequence: TGTGCCAGCAGCCCGACGAGGGGGTCGCGTCAGCCCCAGCATTTT. Its translation is CASSPTRGSRQPQHF.

The table lists this clone with many counts. The chain carries TRBV7-2 and TRBJ2-7; 9 bases are a match to TRBD1. This CDR3 comprises 16 residues. Germline loops: CDR1 SGHTA, CDR2 FQGNSA. The V segment lost 7 bases and the J segment 0 bases; nucleotides outside the gene matches: 10. The DNA for the CDR3 is TGTGCCAGCACTCTACCCGGGACAGGGTTCTCCTACGAGCAGTACTTC. It specifies CASTLPGTGFSYEQYF.

This chain links TRBV7-2 with TRBJ2-1, with 10 nucleotides matching TRBD2. J was trimmed by 6 bases and V by 5 bases; bases with no gene match: 7. Germline values: CDR1 SGHTA, CDR2 FQGNSA. This CDR3 has 15 residues. The CDR3 nucleotides are TGTGCCAGCAGCGGAAGACTAGCGGGTAGCAATGAGCAGTTCTTC. It codes for CASSGRLAGSNEQFF.

By sample fraction, this clone is large. The chain combines TRBV19 with TRBJ2-7; TRBD1 matches 7 bases. Trimming cost V 10 bases and J 0 bases; bases outside gene matches: 9. Germline assignment: CDR1 LNHDA and CDR2 SQIVND (reference sequence). This CDR3 has 14 residues. The DNA of the CDR3 is TGTGCCACCGCCAGGACAGGTCGCTCCTACGAGCAGTACTTC. Translated, it gives CATARTGRSYEQYF.

The chain's CDR3 is CASSLMGQGSYEQYF. The CDR3 bases are TGTGCCAGCAGCTTAATGGGACAGGGCTCATACGAGCAGTACTTC. This chain uses TRBV7-2 with TRBJ2-7; TRBD1 matches 9 bases. The CDR3 extends over 15 amino acids. After removal of 2 bases from V and 4 bases from J, the junction contained 6 bases not matched to a gene. Germline assignment: CDR1 SGHTA and CDR2 FQGNSA.

This clone was counted a few times. This chain connects TRBV19 to TRBJ1-2, with a possible D match to TRBD1 (5 bases). CDR1 and CDR2 (germline): LNHDA, SQIVND (reference sequence). The CDR3 totals 14 residues. Trimming removed 5 bases at V and 4 bases at J, with 14 bases between. CDR3 region: CASSSGTPPYGYTF. The CDR3 nucleotides are TGTGCCAGTAGTTCGGGGACCCCCCCCTATGGCTACACCTTC.

This chain links TRBV4-2 with TRBJ2-1; no clear D gene. The V and J ends lost 5 bases and 2 bases respectively, with 13 bases between them. Germline V gene lookup returns CDR1 LGHNA and CDR2 YNFKEQ. There are 15 residues in the CDR3. CDR3 nucleotides: TGTGCCAGCAGCTTGAATCCCCCAGCCTACAATGAGCAGTTCTTC. As protein: CASSLNPPAYNEQFF.

By its share, this clone is medium-sized. CDR3 bases: TGTGCTAGTGAGAACCCGCACACCGGGGAGCTGTTTTTT. This translates into CASENPHTGELFF. The chain carries TRBV12-5 and TRBJ2-2, with D unresolved. In germline, CDR1 is LGHNT, CDR2 FRNRAP. The CDR3 has 13 amino acids. Trimming shortened V by 7 bases and J by 3 bases, and 9 bases separated the two germline ends.

Here the CDR3 reads CASSSDRGGTGELFF. The CDR3 nucleotides read TGTGCCAGCAGTTCAGACAGGGGCGGCACCGGGGAGCTGTTTTTT. The J gene is TRBJ2-2, the V gene TRBV27, with 8 bases aligning to TRBD1. V shed 4 bases and J 4 bases; nucleotides not matched to a gene: 5. CDR3 size: 15 residues. Germline values: CDR1 MNHEY, CDR2 SMNVEV (reference sequence).

The rearrangement uses TRBV7-8 and TRBJ1-1, with D maybe TRBD1 (6 bases). Trimming left V 0 bases short and J 3 bases short, with 11 bases between. The CDR3 extends over 15 amino acids. Germline CDR1 reads SGHVS; CDR2 reads FQNEAQ. CDR3 DNA: TGTGCCAGCAGCTTAGCTGGGGGGCGGGACACTGAAGCTTTCTTT. Encoded protein: CASSLAGGRDTEAFF.

The chain has TRBV7-7 and TRBJ2-2, with D possibly being TRBD2 (7 bases). Germline values: CDR1 SSHAT, CDR2 FNYEAQ (reference sequence). The CDR3 extends over 15 amino acids. V lost 10 bases and J 3 bases, leaving 18 bases between the germline ends. The CDR3 DNA sequence: TGTGCCACGCGCCCTAGGGGGGGAGACACCGGGGAGCTGTTTTTT. It specifies CATRPRGGDTGELFF.

V usage is TRBV11-3 and J usage is TRBJ2-2; D unclear. The CDR3 covers 15 residues. CDR1 and CDR2 from the germline V gene are SGHNT and YENEEA. V lost 1 base and J lost 4, with 10 bases in between. The CDR3 DNA follows: TGTGCCAGCAGCTTAGGCGGTCTTCGCACCGGGGAGCTGTTTTTT. This translates into CASSLGGLRTGELFF. Using reference TRBV11-3 and TRBJ2-2 for the parts outside the CDR3, the full variable domain is EAGVVQSPRYKIIEKKQPVAFWCNPISGHNTLYWYLQNLGQGPELLIRYENEEAVDDSQLPKDRFSAERLKGVDSTLKIQPAELGDSAVYLCASSLGGLRTGELFFGEGSRLTVL.